This TCR beta chain was retrieved from a study of T-cell reconstitution after alpha-beta-depleted transplantation in children. Unique molecular identifiers tagged the TCRbeta library. TCRdb re-called the PCR reads through MiXCR, storing one row per CDR3 protein. The sample lists around 580,000 distinct CDR3 sequences; 20% to 25% were seen once. In the case of this clonotype: Its antigen is not identified.

Notes on the study in general: Several hundred expanded graft clones reportedly supplied alpha-beta T cells about two months after transplant. Hyperexpanded clones declined; after one year, newly produced T cells mostly supplied diversity. Recipient T cells and thymic progenitors that survived were the source of the high TCRbeta diversity seen at day 60 in some patients.

CDR3 size: 15 residues. Germline V gives CDR1 SGHRS, CDR2 YFSETQ. V was trimmed by 0 bases and J by 9 bases, leaving 16 bases between them. This specimen consisted of PBMCs, mostly from graft donor cells, obtained 360 days after TCRalphabeta/CD19-depleted stem cell transplant. V and J are TRBV5-1 and TRBJ2-1; D may correspond to TRBD1 or TRBD2 (6 bases each). The TCR was taken from a boy under two years old who had a stem cell transplant for acute myeloid leukemia, so the T cells may come from the graft donor. This CDR3 is CASSLAEVGGPEQFF. DNA of the CDR3: TGCGCCAGCAGCTTGGCCGAGGTAGGGGGGCCTGAGCAGTTCTTC.